Below, one TCR beta chain is given with its context. This clone may be a read error of a much larger clone one base away. Across 18 months, stable Graves' hyperthyroidism was marked by no progression to ophthalmopathy. Each patient was aged 18 to 65 and had newly diagnosed hyperthyroidism of under 2 months' duration. Lactation, pregnancy, other autoimmune disease or uncontrolled infection excluded patients. TCR beta CDR3 regions were amplified from RNA transcripts. When the TCR CDR3 underwent first-round RT-PCR, the HTBI primer set was used. MiXCR, applied by TCRdb to the multiplex PCR reads, yields one record per CDR3 protein. The repertoire consists of about 680,000 distinct CDR3 sequences, with roughly a third occurring once and the leading ten covering around a third. This sample was included in a study of T cells in Graves' hyperthyroidism and ophthalmopathy. In germline, CDR1 is SGHTS, CDR2 YDEGEE. The CDR3 loop spans 12 amino acids.

This TCR was sampled from a woman aged 40 to 50 with Graves' hyperthyroidism. The specimen was blood. The chain employs TRBV5-8 and TRBJ2-2; perhaps TRBD2 as D (5 bases). CDR3 bases: TGTGCCAGCAGCTTGAGGAACGGGGAGCTGCTTTTT. As protein: CASSLRNGELLF.